The present T cell receptor (beta chain) was sequenced within a study of shared clonotypes between healthy human individuals. Across the study: The plates for each donor numbered three CD4 naive, three CD4 memory, two CD8 naive and one CD8 memory. Findings and caveats of the study: Sampling covered blood only; tissue repertoires likely differ. About 5% was the fraction of naive CD4 clonotypes found shared across several donors.

The CDR3 spans 14 residues. Germline lookup yields CDR1 SEHNR and CDR2 FQNEAQ (reference sequence). Clones were read by immunoSEQ multiplex PCR, and TCRdb kept only the in-frame ones, dropping some. The table records 1.5 million to 2.5 million clones, 85% to 95% of them present only once. Remarks on this clone: As yet, its antigen is unknown. One end of the junction varies from germline; a read error may be responsible.

Positive CCR7 selection of CD45RO-negative cells yielded the naive CD8 cells, and terminally differentiated effector memory CD45RA+ cells were excluded. This rearrangement joins TRBV7-9 to TRBJ1-2; possible D gene TRBD1, 6 bases. This receptor was taken from a man aged 18 to 29 in good health. The sequencing input was naive CD8+ T cells sorted from blood. The CDR3, as DNA: TGTGCCAGCAGGTTAGGGGGGGCTGACTATGGCTACACCTTC. Translated, it gives CASRLGGADYGYTF.